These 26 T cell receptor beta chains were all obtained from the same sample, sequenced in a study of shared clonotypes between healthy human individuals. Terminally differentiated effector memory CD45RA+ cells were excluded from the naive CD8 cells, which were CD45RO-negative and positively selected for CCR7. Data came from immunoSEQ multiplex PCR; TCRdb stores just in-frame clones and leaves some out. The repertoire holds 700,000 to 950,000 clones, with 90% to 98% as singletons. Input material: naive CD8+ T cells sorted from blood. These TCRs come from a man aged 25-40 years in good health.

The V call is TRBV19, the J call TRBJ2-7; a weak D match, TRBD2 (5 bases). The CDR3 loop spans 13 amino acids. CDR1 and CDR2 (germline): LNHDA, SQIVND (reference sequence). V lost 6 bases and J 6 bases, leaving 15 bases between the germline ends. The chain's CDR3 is CASRALGEGEQYF. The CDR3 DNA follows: TGTGCCAGTAGAGCTCTAGGTGAGGGCGAGCAGTACTTC.

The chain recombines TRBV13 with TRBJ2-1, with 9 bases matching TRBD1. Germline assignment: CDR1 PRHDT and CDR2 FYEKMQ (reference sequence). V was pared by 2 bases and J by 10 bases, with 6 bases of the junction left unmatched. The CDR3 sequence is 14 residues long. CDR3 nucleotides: TGTGCCAGCAGCTTATCGGGACAGGGAAACGAGCAGTTCTTC. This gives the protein CASSLSGQGNEQFF.

The CDR3 coding sequence is TGCGCCAGCAGCCAAGAGGCAACGAACACCGGGGAGCTGTTTTTT. Its protein product is CASSQEATNTGELFF. The chain combines TRBV4-3 with TRBJ2-2; no reliable D call. The V and J ends lost 0 bases and 0 bases respectively, with 5 bases between them. This CDR3 is built from 15 residues. Germline CDR1 LGHNA, CDR2 YSLEER.

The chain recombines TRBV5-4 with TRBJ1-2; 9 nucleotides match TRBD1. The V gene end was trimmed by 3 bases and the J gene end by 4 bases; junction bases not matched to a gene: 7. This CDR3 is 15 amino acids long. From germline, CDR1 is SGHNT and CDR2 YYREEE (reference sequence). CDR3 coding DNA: TGTGCCAGCAGCTCCGGACAGGGGAGTGCCTATGGCTACACCTTC. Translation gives CASSSGQGSAYGYTF.

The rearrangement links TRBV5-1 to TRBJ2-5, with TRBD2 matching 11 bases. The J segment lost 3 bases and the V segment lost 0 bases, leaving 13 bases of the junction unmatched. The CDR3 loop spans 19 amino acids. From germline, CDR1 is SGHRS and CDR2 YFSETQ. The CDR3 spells CASSLVGTSGLQSEETQYF. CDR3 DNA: TGCGCCAGCAGCTTGGTCGGGACTAGCGGCTTACAGTCCGAAGAGACCCAGTACTTC.

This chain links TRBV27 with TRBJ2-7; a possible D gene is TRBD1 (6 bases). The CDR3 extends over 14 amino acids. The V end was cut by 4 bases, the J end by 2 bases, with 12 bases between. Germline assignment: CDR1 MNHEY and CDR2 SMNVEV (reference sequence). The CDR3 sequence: CASSSSDSPYEQYF. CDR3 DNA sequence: TGTGCCAGCAGTTCCTCGGACAGCCCCTACGAGCAGTACTTC.

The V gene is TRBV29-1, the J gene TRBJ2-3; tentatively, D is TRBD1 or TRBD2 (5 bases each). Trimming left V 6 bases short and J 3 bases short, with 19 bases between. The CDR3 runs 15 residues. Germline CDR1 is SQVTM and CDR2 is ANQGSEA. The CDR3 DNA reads TGCAGCGTCGAGGGACCTGCCCACTCGACAGATACGCAGTATTTT. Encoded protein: CSVEGPAHSTDTQYF.

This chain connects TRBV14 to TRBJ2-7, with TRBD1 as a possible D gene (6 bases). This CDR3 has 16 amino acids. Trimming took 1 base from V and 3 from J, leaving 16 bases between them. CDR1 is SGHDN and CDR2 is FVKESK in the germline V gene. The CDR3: CASSQVPLDSYYEQYF. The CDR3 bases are TGTGCCAGCAGCCAAGTCCCCTTGGACAGTTACTACGAGCAGTACTTC.

CDR3 residues: CASAPRQVSYEQYF. As DNA, the CDR3 is TGTGCCAGCGCCCCCCGGCAGGTTTCCTACGAGCAGTACTTC. J is TRBJ2-7 and V is TRBV7-9; D is undetermined. The CDR3 has 14 residues. V was cut by 8 bases and J by 1 base, with 15 bases left in between. The germline V gene encodes CDR1 SEHNR and CDR2 FQNEAQ (reference sequence).

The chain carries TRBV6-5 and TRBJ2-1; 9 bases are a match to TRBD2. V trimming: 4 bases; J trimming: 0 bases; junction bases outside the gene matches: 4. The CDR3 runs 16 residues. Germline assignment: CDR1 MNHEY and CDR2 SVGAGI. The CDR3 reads CASSSVAGDSYNEQFF. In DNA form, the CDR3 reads TGTGCCAGCAGTTCCGTAGCGGGGGACTCCTACAATGAGCAGTTCTTC.

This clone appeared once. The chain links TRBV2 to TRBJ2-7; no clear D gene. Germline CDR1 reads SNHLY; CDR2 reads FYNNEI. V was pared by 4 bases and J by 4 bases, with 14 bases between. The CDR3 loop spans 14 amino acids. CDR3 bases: TGTGCCAGCAGTGCCCCAAATGAGGCTTACGAGCAGTACTTC. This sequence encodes CASSAPNEAYEQYF.

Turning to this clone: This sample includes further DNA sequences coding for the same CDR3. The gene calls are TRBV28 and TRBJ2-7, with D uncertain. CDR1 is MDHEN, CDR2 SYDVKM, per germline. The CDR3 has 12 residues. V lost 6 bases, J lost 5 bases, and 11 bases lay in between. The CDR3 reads CASSFGLDEQYF. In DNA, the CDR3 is TGTGCCAGCAGCTTCGGATTGGACGAGCAGTACTTC.

Written as DNA, the CDR3 is TGCAGCGTTGTCTTCTCAGCGGGAGGGCTTTCCTACGAGCAGTACTTC. Protein sequence: CSVVFSAGGLSYEQYF. The chain couples TRBV29-1 to TRBJ2-7, with TRBD2 matching 10 bases. This CDR3 has 16 residues. Per germline, CDR1 SQVTM and CDR2 ANQGSEA. V shed 4 bases, J shed 1 base, and the junction held 10 bases outside the gene matches.

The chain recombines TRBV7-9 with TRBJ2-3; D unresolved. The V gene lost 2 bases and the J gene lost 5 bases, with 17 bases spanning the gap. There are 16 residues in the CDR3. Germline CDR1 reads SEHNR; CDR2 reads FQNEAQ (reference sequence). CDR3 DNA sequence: TGTGCCAGCAGCTTACCCCCATTGGTTTTGGTAGATACGCAGTATTTT. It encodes CASSLPPLVLVDTQYF.

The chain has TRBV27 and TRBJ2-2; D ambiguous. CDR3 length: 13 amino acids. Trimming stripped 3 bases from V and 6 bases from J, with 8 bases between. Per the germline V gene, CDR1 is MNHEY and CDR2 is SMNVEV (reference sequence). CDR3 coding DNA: TGTGCCAGCAGTTTGCAAACATCCGGGGAGCTGTTTTTT. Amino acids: CASSLQTSGELFF.

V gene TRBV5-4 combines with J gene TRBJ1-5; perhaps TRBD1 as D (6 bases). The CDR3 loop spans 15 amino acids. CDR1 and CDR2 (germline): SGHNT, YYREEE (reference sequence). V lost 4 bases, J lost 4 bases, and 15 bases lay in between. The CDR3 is CASSDGDKGNQPQHF. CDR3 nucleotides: TGTGCCAGCAGCGATGGGGACAAGGGGAATCAGCCCCAGCATTTT.

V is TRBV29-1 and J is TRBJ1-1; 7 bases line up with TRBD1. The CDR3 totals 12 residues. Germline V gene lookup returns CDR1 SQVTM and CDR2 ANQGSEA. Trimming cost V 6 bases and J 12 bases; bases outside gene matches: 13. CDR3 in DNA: TGCAGCGTGGCCGGGACAGACATCCCCCCTTTCTTT. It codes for CSVAGTDIPPFF.

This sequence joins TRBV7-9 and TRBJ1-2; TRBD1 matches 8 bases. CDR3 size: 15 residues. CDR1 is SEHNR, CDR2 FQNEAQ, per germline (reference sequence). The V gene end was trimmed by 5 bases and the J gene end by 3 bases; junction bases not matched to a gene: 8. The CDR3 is CASSPPQGADYGYTF. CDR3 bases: TGTGCCAGCAGCCCCCCCCAGGGGGCGGACTATGGCTACACCTTC.

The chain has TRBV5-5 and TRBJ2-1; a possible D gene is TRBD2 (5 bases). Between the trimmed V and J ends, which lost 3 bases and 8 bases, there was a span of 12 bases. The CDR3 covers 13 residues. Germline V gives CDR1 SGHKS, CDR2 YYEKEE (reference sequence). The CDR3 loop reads CASSWTVVDEQFF. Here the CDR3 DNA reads TGTGCCAGCAGCTGGACTGTTGTTGATGAGCAGTTCTTC.

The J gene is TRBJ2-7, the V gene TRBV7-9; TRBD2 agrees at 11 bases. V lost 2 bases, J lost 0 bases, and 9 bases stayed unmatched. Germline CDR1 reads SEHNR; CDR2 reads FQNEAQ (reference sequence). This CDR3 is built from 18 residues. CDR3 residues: CASSLSTSGGQSSYEQYF. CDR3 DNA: TGTGCCAGCAGCTTATCTACTAGCGGGGGCCAGAGCTCCTACGAGCAGTACTTC.

CDR3 loop: CASSPPLAGGPTYNEQFF. CDR3 DNA sequence: TGTGCCAGCAGCCCACCTTTAGCGGGAGGGCCCACCTACAATGAGCAGTTCTTC. J is TRBJ2-1 and V is TRBV7-9; 11 nucleotides agree with TRBD2. This CDR3 contains 18 residues. CDR1 and CDR2 (germline): SEHNR, FQNEAQ (reference sequence). Germline trimming cut 5 bases from V and 2 bases from J; bases unmatched to any gene: 11.

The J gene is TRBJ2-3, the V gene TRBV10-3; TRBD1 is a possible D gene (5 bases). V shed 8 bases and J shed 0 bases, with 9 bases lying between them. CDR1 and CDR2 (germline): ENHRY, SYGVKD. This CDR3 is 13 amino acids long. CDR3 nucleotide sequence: TGTGCCATCTGGTCAGGGAGCACAGATACGCAGTATTTT. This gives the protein CAIWSGSTDTQYF.

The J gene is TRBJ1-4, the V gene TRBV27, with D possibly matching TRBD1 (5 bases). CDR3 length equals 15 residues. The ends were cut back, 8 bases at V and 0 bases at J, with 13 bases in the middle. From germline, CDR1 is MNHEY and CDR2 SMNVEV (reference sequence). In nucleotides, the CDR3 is TGTGCCAGCGGCCGAAGACAGTCAACTAATGAAAAACTGTTTTTT. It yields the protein CASGRRQSTNEKLFF.

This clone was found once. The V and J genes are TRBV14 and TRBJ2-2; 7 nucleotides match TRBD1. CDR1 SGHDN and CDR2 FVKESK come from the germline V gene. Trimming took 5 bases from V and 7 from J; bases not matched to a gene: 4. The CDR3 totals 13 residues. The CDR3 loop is CASSLQGYGELFF. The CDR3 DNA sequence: TGTGCCAGCAGCTTACAGGGGTACGGGGAGCTGTTTTTT.

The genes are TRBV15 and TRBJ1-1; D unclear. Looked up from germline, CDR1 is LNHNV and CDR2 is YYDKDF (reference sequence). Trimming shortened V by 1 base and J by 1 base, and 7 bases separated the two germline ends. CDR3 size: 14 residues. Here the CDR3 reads CATSRVNKNTEAFF. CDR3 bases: TGTGCCACCAGCAGAGTCAATAAGAACACTGAAGCTTTCTTT.

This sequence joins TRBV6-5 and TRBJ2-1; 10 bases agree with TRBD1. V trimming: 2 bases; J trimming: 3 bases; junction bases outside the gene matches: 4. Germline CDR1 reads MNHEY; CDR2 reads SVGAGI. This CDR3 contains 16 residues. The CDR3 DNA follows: TGTGCCAGCAGTTACGGGGGACAGGGGAACTACAATGAGCAGTTCTTC. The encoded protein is CASSYGGQGNYNEQFF.